The 23 T cell receptor beta chains below were found in one sample sequenced in a study of PD-1 blockade in mismatch repair-deficient tumors. Generated by immunoSEQ multiplex PCR, the TCRdb table keeps only in-frame clones and is missing some. Seen here are some 100,000 clones, 82% observed once, and the top ten hold 6.3%. Sequenced here: peripheral blood, sampled about 33 weeks after starting pembrolizumab. These receptors all come from an adult with mismatch repair-deficient cancer.

The gene calls are TRBV19 and TRBJ1-2; a weak D match, TRBD1 (6 bases). The CDR3 is 20 amino acids. Germline lookup yields CDR1 LNHDA and CDR2 SQIVND (reference sequence). V lost 0 bases and J lost 5, with 28 bases in between. CDR3 in amino acids: CASSIDHDPSPGAPYYGYTF. For the CDR3, the DNA is TGTGCCAGTAGTATAGATCACGACCCTTCCCCAGGGGCGCCCTATTATGGCTACACCTTC. The whole variable domain, filled in from reference TRBV19 and TRBJ1-2, reads DGGITQSPKYLFRKEGQNVTLSCEQNLNHDAMYWYRQDPGQGLRLIYYSQIVNDFQKGDIAEGYSVSREKKESFPLTVTSAQKNPTAFYLCASSIDHDPSPGAPYYGYTFGSGTRLTVV.

The rearrangement uses TRBV19 and TRBJ1-2; 10 bases fit TRBD1. The junction had 9 bases not matched to a gene; V was cut back by 2 bases and J by 6 bases. Germline CDR1 reads LNHDA; CDR2 reads SQIVND (reference sequence). The CDR3 runs to 16 residues. CDR3: CASSIYSRDRGDGYTF. The CDR3, as DNA: TGTGCCAGTAGTATATACTCCCGGGACAGGGGCGATGGCTACACCTTC.

This chain connects TRBV5-6 to TRBJ1-5, with TRBD1 matching over 8 bases. The CDR3 totals 15 residues. Germline CDR1 SGHDT, CDR2 YYEEEE. V dropped 2 bases and J dropped 9; count of bases not matched to a gene: 10. The CDR3 DNA sequence: TGTGCCAGCAGCTTAGGGACAGGAGGGCCCCGGCCCCAGCATTTT. Protein product: CASSLGTGGPRPQHF. Full variable domain (outside the CDR3, taken from reference TRBV5-6 and TRBJ1-5): DAGVTQSPTHLIKTRGQQVTLRCSPKSGHDTVSWYQQALGQGPQFIFQYYEEEERQRGNFPDRFSGHQFPNYSSELNVNALLLGDSALYLCASSLGTGGPRPQHFGDGTRLSIL.

As concerns this clone: A single base separates this from a much larger clone, so it may be a read error. The chain couples TRBV11-2 to TRBJ1-1, with unresolved D. Germline CDR1 reads SGHAT; CDR2 reads FQNNGV. The CDR3 spans 12 residues. V lost 5 bases, J lost 0 bases, and 4 bases lay in between. CDR3 DNA sequence: TGTGCCAGCAGCCCGATGAACACTGAAGCTTTCTTT. This encodes CASSPMNTEAFF.

The rearrangement joins TRBV9 to TRBJ2-7, with TRBD2 matching over 7 bases. The length of the CDR3 is 16 residues. Germline CDR1 is SGDLS and CDR2 is YYNGEE. After removal of 0 bases from V and 5 bases from J, the junction contained 11 bases not matched to a gene. The DNA of the CDR3 is TGTGCCAGCAGCGTAGCCGGGGAGGGCTTTGGGAACGAGCAGTACTTC. Protein product: CASSVAGEGFGNEQYF.

V and J are TRBV7-9 and TRBJ2-3, with D tentatively TRBD2 (6 bases). This CDR3 has 14 amino acids. Germline V gene lookup returns CDR1 SEHNR and CDR2 FQNEAQ (reference sequence). V lost 7 bases to trimming and J lost 7 bases, with 18 bases between them. Here the CDR3 reads CASTFGGSGHTQYF. CDR3 bases: TGTGCCAGCACCTTTGGGGGTAGCGGACATACGCAGTATTTT.

The chain has TRBV11-1 and TRBJ1-1, with D maybe TRBD1 (5 bases). The V end was cut by 3 bases, the J end by 1 base, with 9 bases between. The CDR3 runs 14 residues. Germline V gene data show CDR1 as SGHAT and CDR2 as FQDESV (reference sequence). The CDR3 loop reads CASSFQGTNTEAFF. CDR3 DNA: TGTGCCAGCAGCTTTCAGGGAACGAACACTGAAGCTTTCTTT.

This chain uses TRBV5-4 with TRBJ2-7; 7 positions agree with TRBD1. J gave up 0 bases and V 4 bases, and 7 bases lay outside the gene matches. The CDR3 is 15 amino acids. Germline V lookup: CDR1 SGHNT, CDR2 YYREEE (reference sequence). The CDR3 DNA reads as TGTGCCAGCAGCGTACCGGGACAGAGCTCCTACGAGCAGTACTTC. Amino acid sequence: CASSVPGQSSYEQYF.

V is TRBV4-1 and J is TRBJ1-3; no clear D gene. There are 18 residues in the CDR3. The V end was cut by 2 bases, the J end by 0 bases, with 17 bases between. Looked up from germline, CDR1 is MGHRA and CDR2 is YSYEKL. The DNA for the CDR3 is TGCGCCAGCAGCCAACCCCTCAAAGGAGGGCTCTCTGGAAACACCATATATTTT. Translation gives CASSQPLKGGLSGNTIYF.

This clone was detected once. The genes are TRBV25-1 and TRBJ2-5; tentatively, D is TRBD2 (6 bases). Trimming stripped 1 base from V and 2 bases from J, with 8 bases between. The germline gives CDR1 MGHDK, CDR2 SYGVNS. This CDR3 is 14 amino acids long. CDR3 sequence reads: CASSEWGTQETQYF. DNA for the CDR3: TGTGCCAGCAGTGAATGGGGGACTCAAGAGACCCAGTACTTC.

This rearrangement joins TRBV5-1 to TRBJ2-7; 7 nucleotides match TRBD1. V shed 4 bases and J 3 bases; nucleotides not matched to a gene: 13. CDR3 length: 16 residues. Germline V CDR1 and CDR2: SGHRS, YFSETQ. For the CDR3, the DNA is TGCGCCAGCAGCCGAGACGTTAGACAGGGAATCTACGAGCAGTACTTC. Its protein product is CASSRDVRQGIYEQYF.

This chain joins TRBV13 and TRBJ2-3, with 9 nucleotides matching TRBD2. The germline V gene has CDR1 PRHDT and CDR2 FYEKMQ (reference sequence). The ends lost 7 bases at V and 2 bases at J; junction bases unmatched: 16. The CDR3 is 18 amino acids. CDR3: CASTIRSSGRRVTDTQYF. The CDR3 nucleotides are TGTGCCAGCACCATCAGAAGTAGCGGGAGACGGGTCACAGATACGCAGTATTTT.

The rearrangement uses TRBV18 and TRBJ2-7; D is possibly TRBD1 or TRBD2 (5 bases each). The CDR3 covers 17 residues. Looked up from germline, CDR1 is KGHSH and CDR2 is LQKENI. The V end was cut by 2 bases, the J end by 0 bases, with 17 bases between. This CDR3 reads CASSPSFRGSLSYEQYF. The CDR3 DNA reads as TGTGCCAGCTCACCAAGCTTCCGGGGCAGCCTCTCCTACGAGCAGTACTTC.

This chain links TRBV7-3 with TRBJ2-1, with TRBD2 identical over 9 bases. With 5 bases clipped from V and 6 bases from J, the junction kept 14 bases outside the gene matches. The CDR3 runs 17 residues. Germline values: CDR1 SGHTA, CDR2 FQGTGA. DNA for the CDR3: TGTGCCAGCAGCCAGAACCCACCTAGCGGGGCAACCAATGAGCAGTTCTTC. It specifies CASSQNPPSGATNEQFF.

The genes are TRBV21-1 and TRBJ2-2; the D call of TRBD1 is as the table states it, not checked on the DNA. TRBV21-1 is classified as a pseudogene. The CDR3 consists of 20 residues. Written as DNA, the CDR3 is TGTGCCAGCAGCATTAGTTTTTTGGGGACAGGGGATACGAACACCGGGGAGCTGTTTTTT. This translates into CASSISFLGTGDTNTGELFF.

This clone was seen a single time. The chain employs TRBV2 and TRBJ2-2, with D possibly being TRBD1 or TRBD2 (5 bases each). The CDR3 is 15 residues long. The germline V gene encodes CDR1 SNHLY and CDR2 FYNNEI. The V gene lost 2 bases and the J gene lost 0 bases, with 7 bases spanning the gap. CDR3 nucleotides: TGTGCCAGCAGTGAAACGGGACCGAACACCGGGGAGCTGTTTTTT. It is translated as CASSETGPNTGELFF.

The chain is built from TRBV15 and TRBJ1-2; D is unresolved. Trimming shortened V by 0 bases and J by 3 bases, and 17 bases separated the two germline ends. The CDR3 length is 17 residues. Looked up from germline, CDR1 is LNHNV and CDR2 is YYDKDF (reference sequence). DNA of the CDR3: TGTGCCACCAGCAGAGAGAGAGGTATTGGGGAAGACTATGGCTACACCTTC. Its protein product is CATSRERGIGEDYGYTF.

The chain employs TRBV6-6 and TRBJ1-1; D is unclear. The CDR3 totals 15 residues. V gave up 5 bases and J gave up 1 base, with 14 bases separating them. Germline loops: CDR1 MNHNY, CDR2 SVGAGI (reference sequence). The CDR3 nucleotides read TGTGCCAGCAGTACCCTCTCGACGGGGAACACTGAAGCTTTCTTT. As protein: CASSTLSTGNTEAFF.

The CDR3 loop reads CASSRLTGGLETQYF. The CDR3 coding sequence is TGCGCCAGCAGCCGATTGACAGGGGGACTGGAGACCCAGTACTTC. The rearrangement joins TRBV4-1 to TRBJ2-5, with TRBD1 identical over 9 bases. CDR1 and CDR2 from the germline V gene are MGHRA and YSYEKL. CDR3 length: 15 residues. With V trimmed by 4 bases and J by 5 bases, 8 bases remained unmatched.

The genes are TRBV7-8 and TRBJ2-7; D is possibly TRBD2 (7 bases). Germline loops: CDR1 SGHVS, CDR2 FQNEAQ. The CDR3 has 13 amino acids. Between the trimmed V and J ends, which lost 4 bases and 6 bases, there was a span of 13 bases. CDR3 in DNA: TGTGCCAGCAGCTCAAGTAGGGGGGGCGAGCAGTACTTC. Translated: CASSSSRGGEQYF. The complete variable domain, with remaining parts taken from reference TRBV7-8 and TRBJ2-7, reads GAGVSQSPRYKVAKRGQDVALRCDPISGHVSLFWYQQALGQGPEFLTYFQNEAQLDKSGLPSDRFFAERPEGSVSTLKIQRTQQEDSAVYLCASSSSRGGEQYFGPGTRLTVT.

Only a few counts were recorded for this clone. This chain joins TRBV11-2 and TRBJ2-1; a possible D gene is TRBD1 (5 bases). Per the germline V gene, CDR1 is SGHAT and CDR2 is FQNNGV. CDR3 length: 14 amino acids. Trimming removed 2 bases from V and 5 bases from J, with 10 bases in between. CDR3 loop: CASSLSSGNNEQFF. The CDR3 DNA is TGTGCCAGCAGCTTATCTTCAGGGAACAATGAGCAGTTCTTC.

This clone turned up a few times. The gene calls are TRBV21-1 and TRBJ1-1. TRBV21-1 is designated a pseudogene. The CDR3 loop spans 11 amino acids. CDR3 sequence: CASGGNTEAFF. For the CDR3, the DNA is TGTGCCAGCGGGGGGAACACTGAAGCTTTCTTT.

The V and J genes are TRBV7-2 and TRBJ1-5; D not resolved. Germline V lookup: CDR1 SGHTA, CDR2 FQGNSA. The CDR3 has 15 amino acids. Trimming cost V 6 bases and J 4 bases, with 16 bases left between them. The CDR3 region has the DNA TGTGCCAGCAGACTGGACGGAAGGGTGAATCAGCCCCAGCATTTT. Residues: CASRLDGRVNQPQHF.